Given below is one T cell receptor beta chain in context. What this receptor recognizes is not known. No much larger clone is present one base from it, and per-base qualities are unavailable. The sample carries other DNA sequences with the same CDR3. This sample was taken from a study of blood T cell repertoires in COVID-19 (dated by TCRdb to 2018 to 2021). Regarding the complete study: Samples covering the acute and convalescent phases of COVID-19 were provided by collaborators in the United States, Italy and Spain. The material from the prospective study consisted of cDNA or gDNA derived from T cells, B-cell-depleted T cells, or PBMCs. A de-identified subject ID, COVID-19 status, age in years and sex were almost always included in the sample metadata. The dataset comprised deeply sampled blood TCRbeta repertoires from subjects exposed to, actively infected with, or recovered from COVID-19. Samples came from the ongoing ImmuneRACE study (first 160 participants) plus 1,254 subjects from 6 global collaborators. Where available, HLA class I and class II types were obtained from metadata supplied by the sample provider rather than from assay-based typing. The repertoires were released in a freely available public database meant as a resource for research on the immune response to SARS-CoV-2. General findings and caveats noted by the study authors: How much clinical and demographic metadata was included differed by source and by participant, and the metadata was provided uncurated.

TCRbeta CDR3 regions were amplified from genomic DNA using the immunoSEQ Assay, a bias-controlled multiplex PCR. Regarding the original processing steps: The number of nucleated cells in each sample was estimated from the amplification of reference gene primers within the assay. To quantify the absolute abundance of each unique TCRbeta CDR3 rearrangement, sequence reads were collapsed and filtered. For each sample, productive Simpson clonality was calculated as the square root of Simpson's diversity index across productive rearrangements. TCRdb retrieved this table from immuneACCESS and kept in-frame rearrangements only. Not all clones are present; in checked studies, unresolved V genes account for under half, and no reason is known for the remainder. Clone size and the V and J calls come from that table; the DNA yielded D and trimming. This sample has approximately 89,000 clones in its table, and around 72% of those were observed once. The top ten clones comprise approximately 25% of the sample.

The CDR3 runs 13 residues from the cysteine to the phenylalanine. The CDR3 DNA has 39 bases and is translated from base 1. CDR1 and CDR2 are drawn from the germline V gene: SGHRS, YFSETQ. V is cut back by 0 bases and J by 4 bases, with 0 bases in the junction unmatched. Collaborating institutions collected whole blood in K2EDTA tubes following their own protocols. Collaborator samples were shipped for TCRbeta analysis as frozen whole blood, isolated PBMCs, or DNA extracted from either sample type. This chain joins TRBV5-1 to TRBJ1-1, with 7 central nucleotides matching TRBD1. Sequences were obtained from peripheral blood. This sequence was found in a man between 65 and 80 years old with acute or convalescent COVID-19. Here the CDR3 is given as CASSLDRGTEAFF. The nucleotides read TGCGCCAGCAGCTTGGACAGGGGCACTGAAGCTTTCTTT.